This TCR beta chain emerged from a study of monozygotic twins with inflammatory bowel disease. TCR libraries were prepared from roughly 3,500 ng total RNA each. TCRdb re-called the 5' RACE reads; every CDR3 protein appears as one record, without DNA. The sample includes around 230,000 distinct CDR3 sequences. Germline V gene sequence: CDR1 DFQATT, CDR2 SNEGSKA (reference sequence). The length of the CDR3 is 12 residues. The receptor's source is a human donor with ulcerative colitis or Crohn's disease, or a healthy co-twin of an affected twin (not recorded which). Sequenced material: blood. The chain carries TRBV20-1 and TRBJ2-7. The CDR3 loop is CSAKRVDYEQYF.